These 21 T cell receptor beta chains were all obtained from the same sample, sequenced in a study of beta chain features in type 1 diabetes. Expressed TCRB transcripts were sequenced after all isolated RNA was converted to cDNA. The method was immunoSEQ multiplex PCR; TCRdb's version includes in-frame clones alone and lacks a portion of them. The data hold a few hundred thousand clones, with about 24% observed a single time. The antigens these receptors bind are not known. General study results and limits: Type 1 diabetes patients had moderately but significantly shorter TCRB CDR3s in all four CD4+ subsets.

Sequencing used naive CD4+ T cells from blood. The receptors shown here come from a woman in her twenties or thirties with type 1 diabetes.

This clone was seen a few times. This rearrangement joins TRBV7-2 to TRBJ2-3; D gene uncertain. Germline V gene lookup returns CDR1 SGHTA and CDR2 FQGNSA. This CDR3 comprises 14 residues. Trimming shortened V by 1 base and J by 2 bases, and 7 bases separated the two germline ends. The CDR3 here is CASSLVVHTDTQYF. The CDR3 DNA is TGTGCCAGCAGCTTAGTTGTCCACACAGATACGCAGTATTTT.

This clone was observed a handful of times. The chain uses TRBV29-1 and TRBJ1-1; possible D gene TRBD1, 6 bases. This CDR3 is 19 amino acids long. Germline CDR1 SQVTM, CDR2 ANQGSEA. Trimming cost V 7 bases and J 0 bases, with 30 bases left between them. The chain's CDR3 is CSAVFLRETGNKVNTEAFF. CDR3 bases: TGCAGCGCTGTTTTCCTTCGTGAGACAGGAAACAAGGTGAACACTGAAGCTTTCTTT.

The chain combines TRBV5-1 with TRBJ2-7; TRBD2 aligns across 13 bases. The germline V gene encodes CDR1 SGHRS and CDR2 YFSETQ. V shed 3 bases and J 2 bases; nucleotides not matched to a gene: 2. This CDR3 is built from 15 residues. As DNA, the CDR3 is TGCGCCAGCAGCTCCGGGACTAGCGGGACCTACGAGCAGTACTTC. Translated: CASSSGTSGTYEQYF.

The chain is built from TRBV25-1 and TRBJ1-1; the D is unclear. With 3 bases removed from V and 2 bases from J, the gap between germline ends came to 7 bases. The CDR3 contains 13 residues. CDR1 and CDR2 (germline): MGHDK, SYGVNS. The CDR3 sequence is CASSERANTEAFF. The CDR3, as DNA: TGTGCCAGCAGTGAGAGGGCAAACACTGAAGCTTTCTTT.

The chain couples TRBV4-2 to TRBJ2-5; 14 bases are shared with TRBD2. The CDR3 contains 15 residues. J was trimmed by 5 bases and V by 5 bases; bases with no gene match: 4. CDR1 and CDR2 from the germline V gene are LGHNA and YNFKEQ. The CDR3 nucleotides read TGTGCCAGCAGCACCCGGACTAGCGGGAGGGAGACCCAGTACTTC. As protein: CASSTRTSGRETQYF.

V gene TRBV25-1 combines with J gene TRBJ1-1; no reliable D call. Germline CDR1 MGHDK, CDR2 SYGVNS. The V and J ends lost 5 bases and 4 bases respectively, with 11 bases between them. The CDR3 has 13 amino acids. CDR3 nucleotides: TGTGCCAGCAGTCAAATACGGGGCACTGAAGCTTTCTTT. Protein: CASSQIRGTEAFF.

This clone was seen a few times. This chain connects TRBV7-3 to TRBJ2-7; possible D gene TRBD1, 6 bases. V gave up 5 bases and J gave up 5 bases, with 10 bases separating them. From germline, CDR1 is SGHTA and CDR2 FQGTGA. This CDR3 spans 12 amino acids. The CDR3 loop is CASSPTGNEQYF. CDR3 nucleotide sequence: TGTGCCAGCAGCCCTACAGGGAACGAGCAGTACTTC. Full variable domain (missing parts from reference TRBV7-3 and TRBJ2-7): GAGVSQTPSNKVTEKGKYVELRCDPISGHTALYWYRQSLGQGPEFLIYFQGTGAADDSGLPNDRFFAVRPEGSVSTLKIQRTERGDSAVYLCASSPTGNEQYFGPGTRLTVT.

This clone was observed a handful of times. V is TRBV4-1 and J is TRBJ2-1, with D possibly matching TRBD1 (6 bases). V gave up 1 base and J gave up 2 bases, with 21 bases separating them. The CDR3 contains 19 residues. Germline CDR1 is MGHRA and CDR2 is YSYEKL. The CDR3 coding sequence is TGCGCCAGCAGCCAAGGTCTCAGGGGCCCCGCACGTACCTACAATGAGCAGTTCTTC. This sequence encodes CASSQGLRGPARTYNEQFF.

The CDR3 is CASSESNYYGYTF. The CDR3 region has the DNA TGTGCCAGCAGTGAGTCAAATTACTATGGCTACACCTTC. The gene calls are TRBV2 and TRBJ1-2; no reliable D call. The CDR3 covers 13 residues. Germline CDR1 SNHLY, CDR2 FYNNEI. Trimming took off 3 bases at V and 3 bases at J, with 8 bases between the two ends.

This chain uses TRBV30 with TRBJ2-1, with 9 bases lining up with TRBD2. Looked up from germline, CDR1 is GTSNPN and CDR2 is SVGIG (reference sequence). The ends lost 0 bases at V and 4 bases at J; junction bases unmatched: 7. The CDR3 covers 16 residues. CDR3 DNA sequence: TGTGCCTGGAGTGTTGGGAGTAGCGGGAGTTACAATGAGCAGTTCTTC. Translating it yields CAWSVGSSGSYNEQFF.

J is TRBJ2-4 and V is TRBV5-1; 8 positions agree with TRBD2. CDR3 size: 14 residues. The ends lost 0 bases at V and 6 bases at J; junction bases unmatched: 2. Germline-derived CDR1 and CDR2 are SGHRS and YFSETQ. CDR3 nucleotides: TGCGCCAGCAGCTTGGAGGCGGGAGGAAACATTCAGTACTTC. This encodes CASSLEAGGNIQYF.

This clone was detected a few times. The chain couples TRBV11-2 to TRBJ2-2, with TRBD2 matching over 11 bases. The CDR3 loop spans 15 amino acids. Germline V lookup: CDR1 SGHAT, CDR2 FQNNGV. V was clipped by 5 bases and J by 5 bases; unmatched bases: 4. DNA of the CDR3: TGTGCCAGCAGCCCCTCTAGCGGGAGGACCGGGGAGCTGTTTTTT. Translating it yields CASSPSSGRTGELFF.

This clone was seen only a few times. The chain has TRBV18 and TRBJ1-5, with D possibly matching TRBD1 (6 bases). Between the trimmed V and J ends, which lost 5 bases and 0 bases, there was a span of 11 bases. The CDR3 is 15 residues long. CDR1 is KGHSH, CDR2 LQKENI, per germline. CDR3 protein: CASSSRTDSNQPQHF. The CDR3 DNA sequence: TGTGCCAGCTCATCCCGGACAGATAGCAATCAGCCCCAGCATTTT.

The chain is built from TRBV7-2 and TRBJ2-1, with TRBD2 matching over 11 bases. The CDR3 totals 15 residues. The germline V gene has CDR1 SGHTA and CDR2 FQGNSA. V shed 0 bases and J 6 bases; nucleotides not matched to a gene: 1. CDR3 coding DNA: TGTGCCAGCAGCTTAGCTAGCGGGAGGGCCAATGAGCAGTTCTTC. Encoded protein: CASSLASGRANEQFF.

This sequence joins TRBV7-3 and TRBJ1-2, with 7 nucleotides matching TRBD1. Germline trimming cut 0 bases from V and 7 bases from J; bases unmatched to any gene: 5. This CDR3 comprises 14 residues. Germline assignment: CDR1 SGHTA and CDR2 FQGTGA. CDR3 protein: CASSLTETGFGYTF. In DNA, the CDR3 is TGTGCCAGCAGCTTAACAGAGACAGGGTTTGGCTACACCTTC. Based on the CDR3 plus reference TRBV7-3 and TRBJ1-2, the full variable domain is GAGVSQTPSNKVTEKGKYVELRCDPISGHTALYWYRQSLGQGPEFLIYFQGTGAADDSGLPNDRFFAVRPEGSVSTLKIQRTERGDSAVYLCASSLTETGFGYTFGSGTRLTVV.

This chain connects TRBV6-5 to TRBJ2-7, with D possibly TRBD2 on 6 matching bases. This CDR3 region has 13 residues. V was shortened by 5 bases and J by 6 bases, with 14 bases between the two germline ends. Per germline, CDR1 MNHEY and CDR2 SVGAGI. Written as DNA, the CDR3 is TGTGCCAGCAGTCCTCGGAGGGTTTTCGAGCAGTACTTC. It is translated as CASSPRRVFEQYF.

V and J are TRBV9 and TRBJ2-5; D not certain. Per the germline V gene, CDR1 is SGDLS and CDR2 is YYNGEE. V lost 0 bases and J 2 bases, leaving 11 bases between the germline ends. The CDR3 covers 15 residues. CDR3 sequence (DNA): TGTGCCAGCAGCGTAGGGGTTAGCCTACAAGAGACCCAGTACTTC. Translating gives CASSVGVSLQETQYF.

This sequence joins TRBV29-1 and TRBJ1-1; 7 bases match TRBD1. The CDR3 loop spans 13 amino acids. With V trimmed by 2 bases and J by 4 bases, 4 bases remained unmatched. The germline V gene encodes CDR1 SQVTM and CDR2 ANQGSEA. In DNA, the CDR3 is TGCAGCGTTGAAATCCAGGGGGGCACTGAAGCTTTCTTT. Its translation: CSVEIQGGTEAFF.

The J gene is TRBJ1-2, the V gene TRBV30; D is unresolved. Trimming stripped 0 bases from V and 6 bases from J, with 11 bases between. The germline V gene has CDR1 GTSNPN and CDR2 SVGIG (reference sequence). The CDR3 length is 13 residues. CDR3 nucleotide sequence: TGTGCCTGGAGTGTGAGGCTACCGGATGGCTACACCTTC. Protein product: CAWSVRLPDGYTF.

The chain combines TRBV7-9 with TRBJ2-1; perhaps TRBD2 as D (5 bases). Trimming removed 2 bases from V and 0 bases from J, with 8 bases in between. Per the germline V gene, CDR1 is SEHNR and CDR2 is FQNEAQ (reference sequence). The CDR3 loop spans 15 amino acids. The CDR3 nucleotides are TGTGCCAGCAGCTTATGGAGGAGCTCCTACAATGAGCAGTTCTTC. This codes for CASSLWRSSYNEQFF.

The chain has TRBV11-1 and TRBJ1-1, with 10 nucleotides matching TRBD1. The CDR3 totals 16 residues. V lost 1 base, J lost 4 bases, and 6 bases stayed unmatched. From germline, CDR1 is SGHAT and CDR2 FQDESV (reference sequence). The CDR3 sequence: CASSLVWDRGRTEAFF. For the CDR3, the DNA is TGTGCCAGCAGCTTAGTATGGGACAGGGGTCGCACTGAAGCTTTCTTT.